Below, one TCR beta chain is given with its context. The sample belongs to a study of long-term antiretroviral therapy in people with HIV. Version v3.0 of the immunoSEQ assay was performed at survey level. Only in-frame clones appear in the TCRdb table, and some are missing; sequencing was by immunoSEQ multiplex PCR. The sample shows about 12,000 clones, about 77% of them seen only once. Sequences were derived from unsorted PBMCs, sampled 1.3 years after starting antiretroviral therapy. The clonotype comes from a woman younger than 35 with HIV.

The CDR3 protein is CASTPGTGSGYTF. As DNA, the CDR3 is TGTGCCAGCACACCCGGGACAGGGAGTGGCTACACCTTC. This sequence joins TRBV9 and TRBJ1-2; 9 bases map to TRBD1. The germline gives CDR1 SGDLS, CDR2 YYNGEE. Trimming at V came to 6 bases and at J to 7 bases, leaving 7 bases not matched to a gene. The CDR3 length is 13 residues.